Sequencing of this T cell receptor beta chain was carried out in a study of tumor-infiltrating lymphocytes in primary liver carcinoma. Comments on this clonotype: Its target is not known. Here the CDR3 omits its conserved ending phenylalanine or tryptophan, so a read error is the likely source.

Starting material for RNA and DNA co-extraction consisted of roughly 17-31 mg of unsorted bulk tissue. Five distinct regions per tumor were sampled. The authors made TCR beta cDNA from roughly 480 ng total RNA with a constant-region primer. Libraries covering TCR beta were generated through three nested multiplex PCR rounds (using a slightly modified ARM-PCR). A C-beta reverse primer was combined with TRBV1-TRBV30 forward primers in the first two PCR rounds, and each round had roughly 9 cycles. Each CDR3 protein is one row after TCRdb ran MiXCR on the multiplex PCR reads. The repertoire holds approximately 110,000 distinct CDR3 sequences, with 50% to 65% as singletons. The CDR3 loop spans 18 amino acids. In germline, CDR1 is SGHNT, CDR2 YENEEA. Trimming took 1 base from V and 3 from J, leaving 19 bases between them. Study observations and caveats: Only about 7.5-25% of top clones spanned all five tumor regions.

This clonotype originated in a woman aged 55-69 years with primary liver carcinoma and hepatitis B virus infection. The sequencing sample was made of liver tumor tissue from sampling region 1. Subset given: tumor region T1, superior pole. The rearrangement links TRBV11-3 to TRBJ2-1, with D maybe TRBD1 (5 bases). For the CDR3, the DNA is TGTGCCAGCAGCTTAGGTCAAGGTGGCAGGGCCGGCTACAATGAGCAGTTCTCC. Translation gives CASSLGQGGRAGYNEQFS.